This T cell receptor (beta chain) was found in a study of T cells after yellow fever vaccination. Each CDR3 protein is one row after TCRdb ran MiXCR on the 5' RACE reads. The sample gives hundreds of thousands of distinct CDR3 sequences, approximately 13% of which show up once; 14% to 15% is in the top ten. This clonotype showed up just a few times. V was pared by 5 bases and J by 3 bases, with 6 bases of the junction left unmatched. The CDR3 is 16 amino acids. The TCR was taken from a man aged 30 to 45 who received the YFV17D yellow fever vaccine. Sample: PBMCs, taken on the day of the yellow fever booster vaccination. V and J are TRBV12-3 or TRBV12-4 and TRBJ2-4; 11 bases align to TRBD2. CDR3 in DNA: TGTGCCAGCAGTATACTAGCGGGAGTACGCAAAAACATTCAGTACTTC. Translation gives CASSILAGVRKNIQYF.